These 28 T cell receptor beta chains were sequenced from one sample in a study of T cell responses to AZD1222 COVID-19 vaccine. Sequencing used immunoSEQ multiplex PCR; TCRdb keeps in-frame clones, though not all of them. The table shows over 90,000 clones, with about nine tenths occurring only once. The source material was peripheral blood, sampled on day 0 of AZD1222 vaccination. The receptors here all came from an adult in good health.

The chain has TRBV5-6 and TRBJ1-6; no firm D call. The CDR3 loop spans 14 amino acids. Trimming pared 0 bases from V and 5 bases from J, leaving 6 bases between. CDR1 is SGHDT, CDR2 YYEEEE, per germline. CDR3: CASSLERNNSPLHF. The DNA for the CDR3 is TGTGCCAGCAGCTTGGAGAGAAATAATTCACCCCTCCACTTT.

The chain links TRBV5-5 to TRBJ1-2; perhaps TRBD1 as D (5 bases). The CDR3 contains 14 residues. The germline V gene has CDR1 SGHKS and CDR2 YYEKEE (reference sequence). Trimming stripped 4 bases from V and 2 bases from J, with 12 bases between. The CDR3 is CASSRPAGNYGYTF. The CDR3 DNA is TGTGCCAGCAGCCGACCCGCAGGGAACTATGGCTACACCTTC. Drawing the rest from reference TRBV5-5 and TRBJ1-2, the complete variable domain is DAGVTQSPTHLIKTRGQQVTLRCSPISGHKSVSWYQQVLGQGPQFIFQYYEKEERGRGNFPDRFSARQFPNYSSELNVNALLLGDSALYLCASSRPAGNYGYTFGSGTRLTVV.

The J gene is TRBJ2-5, the V gene TRBV5-1; 8 bases align to TRBD1. This CDR3 comprises 15 residues. V lost 0 bases and J lost 4; bases outside the gene matches: 5. Germline lookup yields CDR1 SGHRS and CDR2 YFSETQ. The DNA for the CDR3 is TGCGCCAGCAGCTTGGGCCGGACAGGGTCAGAGACCCAGTACTTC. It is translated as CASSLGRTGSETQYF.

This clone was counted only a few times. The chain uses TRBV29-1 and TRBJ1-3; perhaps TRBD1 as D (6 bases). The V and J ends lost 2 bases and 4 bases respectively, with 15 bases between them. Germline V gene sequence: CDR1 SQVTM, CDR2 ANQGSEA. The CDR3 is 15 residues long. In nucleotides, the CDR3 is TGCAGCGTTGAACGCCGGGGCCAGGGGGGAAACACCATATATTTT. This gives the protein CSVERRGQGGNTIYF.

This clone was recorded once. The chain's CDR3 is CASSYSRTRSQPQHF. The CDR3 DNA is TGTGCCAGCAGTTACTCAAGAACCCGGAGTCAGCCCCAGCATTTT. The chain employs TRBV6-2 or TRBV6-3 and TRBJ1-5; D gene unclear. V gave up 0 bases and J gave up 6 bases, with 12 bases separating them. Per the germline V gene, CDR1 is MNHEY and CDR2 is SVGEGT. This CDR3 region has 15 residues.

The V gene is TRBV15, the J gene TRBJ1-1; no clear D. CDR1 is LNHNV and CDR2 is YYDKDF in the germline V gene (reference sequence). V lost 4 bases and J lost 10, with 13 bases in between. This CDR3 contains 12 residues. The CDR3: CATSNLGVRAFF. The CDR3 nucleotides read TGTGCCACCAGCAATCTAGGAGTGCGAGCTTTCTTT.

The chain employs TRBV29-1 and TRBJ2-1, with TRBD2 matching over 7 bases. Trimming removed 7 bases from V and 3 bases from J; junction bases left unmatched: 6. This CDR3 has 13 amino acids. Germline CDR1 and CDR2: SQVTM and ANQGSEA. The CDR3 is CSGGGTHYNEQFF. CDR3 sequence (DNA): TGCAGCGGGGGGGGGACCCACTACAATGAGCAGTTCTTC.

This clone was detected once. The rearrangement joins TRBV5-5 to TRBJ1-5; D is undetermined. Per the germline V gene, CDR1 is SGHKS and CDR2 is YYEKEE (reference sequence). The CDR3 sequence is 13 residues long. V dropped 3 bases and J dropped 5 bases, with 9 bases sitting between them. CDR3 coding DNA: TGTGCCAGCAGCTCGGGCGGAGATCAGCCCCAGCATTTT. This translates into CASSSGGDQPQHF.

The chain joins TRBV6-1 to TRBJ2-7; D is possibly TRBD1 (6 bases). The germline CDR1 and CDR2 sequences are MNHNS and SASEGT. V was clipped by 4 bases and J by 2 bases, with 18 bases between them. This CDR3 is 16 amino acids long. CDR3 DNA: TGTGCCAGCAGTGGTAGTTTGGGACAAGATACCTACGAGCAGTACTTC. It encodes CASSGSLGQDTYEQYF.

This rearrangement joins TRBV4-3 to TRBJ2-2, with D unresolved. Germline V CDR1 and CDR2: LGHNA, YSLEER. V gave up 4 bases and J gave up 7 bases, with 7 bases separating them. This CDR3 contains 12 residues. The CDR3 spells CASSPPGGELFF. In nucleotides, the CDR3 is TGCGCCAGCAGCCCACCGGGCGGGGAGCTGTTTTTT.

In this sample, this clone is medium-sized. The V gene is TRBV9, the J gene TRBJ2-7; D tentatively reads TRBD1 or TRBD2 (6 bases each). From germline, CDR1 is SGDLS and CDR2 YYNGEE. Trimming pared 0 bases from V and 2 bases from J, leaving 15 bases between. The CDR3 has 16 residues. For the CDR3, the DNA is TGTGCCAGCAGCGTAGATGGTTCGGGGGCTGCCTACGAGCAGTACTTC. This codes for CASSVDGSGAAYEQYF.

The chain uses TRBV5-3 and TRBJ1-6; possible D gene TRBD1, 6 bases. TRBV5-3 is treated as an ORF (open reading frame) with a function not yet certain. The CDR3 is 13 residues long. The V end was cut by 2 bases, the J end by 7 bases, with 7 bases between. This CDR3 is CARSLTGNSPLHF. CDR3 nucleotides: TGTGCCAGAAGCTTAACAGGGAATTCACCCCTCCACTTT.

J is TRBJ2-1 and V is TRBV6-5; D tentatively reads TRBD1 or TRBD2 (5 bases each). This CDR3 contains 13 residues. Germline CDR1 and CDR2: MNHEY and SVGAGI. V gave up 4 bases and J gave up 8 bases, with 12 bases separating them. The DNA for the CDR3 is TGTGCCAGCAGTTCCCGGGACCAGGATGAGCAGTTCTTC. The encoded protein is CASSSRDQDEQFF.

The chain carries TRBV3-1 (or the pseudogene TRBV3-2) and TRBJ1-2; 8 nucleotides line up with TRBD1. V gave up 2 bases and J gave up 6 bases; unmatched junction bases: 5. There are 14 residues in the CDR3. CDR1 is LGHDT and CDR2 is YNNKEL in the germline V gene (reference sequence). CDR3 nucleotide sequence: TGTGCCAGCAGCCAATGGCCAGGGGGCGATGGCTACACCTTC. It specifies CASSQWPGGDGYTF.

The rearrangement joins TRBV3-1 (or the pseudogene TRBV3-2) to TRBJ1-1; TRBD1 agrees at 11 bases. V lost 1 base to trimming and J lost 10 bases; unmatched junction nucleotides: 8. This CDR3 is built from 15 residues. In germline, CDR1 is LGHDT, CDR2 YNNKEL (reference sequence). The CDR3 spells CASSQGGQGVVGAFF. DNA for the CDR3: TGTGCCAGCAGCCAAGGGGGACAGGGGGTTGTAGGAGCTTTCTTT.

V and J are TRBV25-1 and TRBJ2-1; D uncertain. CDR1 and CDR2 (germline): MGHDK, SYGVNS. This CDR3 region has 15 residues. V lost 0 bases and J lost 4, with 10 bases in between. DNA of the CDR3: TGTGCCAGCAGTGAATATAGCAAACAGTACAATGAGCAGTTCTTC. This codes for CASSEYSKQYNEQFF.

The chain links TRBV7-9 to TRBJ1-3; no definite D call. The V and J ends lost 5 bases and 0 bases respectively, with 8 bases between them. In germline, CDR1 is SEHNR, CDR2 FQNEAQ (reference sequence). This CDR3 contains 14 residues. The CDR3 coding sequence is TGTGCCAGCAGCCCCGCCAGCTCTGGAAACACCATATATTTT. Translating it yields CASSPASSGNTIYF.

This clone was observed at least ten times. The chain is built from TRBV2 and TRBJ2-7; possibly TRBD1 or TRBD2 for D (5 bases each). Germline CDR1 SNHLY, CDR2 FYNNEI. The V end lost 8 bases, the J end lost 0 bases, and 11 bases lay between the germline ends. The CDR3 consists of 13 residues. CDR3: CASVPGSSYEQYF. The DNA for the CDR3 is TGTGCCAGCGTGCCAGGGAGCTCCTACGAGCAGTACTTC. Full variable domain (outside the CDR3, taken from reference TRBV2 and TRBJ2-7): EPEVTQTPSHQVTQMGQEVILRCVPISNHLYFYWYRQILGQKVEFLVSFYNNEISEKSEIFDDQFSVERPDGSNFTLKIRSTKLEDSAMYFCASVPGSSYEQYFGPGTRLTVT.

The chain carries TRBV25-1 and TRBJ2-2; tentative D call: TRBD1 (5 bases). This CDR3 has 15 residues. The germline V and J ends were trimmed by 3 bases and 5 bases, with 13 bases remaining between them. CDR1 and CDR2 (germline): MGHDK, SYGVNS. Here the CDR3 DNA reads TGTGCCAGCAGTGAGTCAGGGTCCCGTACCGGGGAGCTGTTTTTT. It specifies CASSESGSRTGELFF. Supplemented by reference TRBV25-1 and TRBJ2-2, the full variable domain reads EADIYQTPRYLVIGTGKKITLECSQTMGHDKMYWYQQDPGMELHLIHYSYGVNSTEKGDLSSESTVSRIRTEHFPLTLESARPSHTSQYLCASSESGSRTGELFFGEGSRLTVL.

This clone was counted once. CDR3 sequence: CASSIGPFGGELFF. The CDR3 coding sequence is TGTGCCAGTAGTATCGGCCCCTTTGGCGGGGAGCTGTTTTTT. The chain carries TRBV19 and TRBJ2-2; no reliable D call. Germline V gives CDR1 LNHDA, CDR2 SQIVND (reference sequence). Trimming stripped 3 bases from V and 7 bases from J, with 12 bases between. The CDR3 sequence is 14 residues long.

The gene calls are TRBV7-2 and TRBJ1-5; possible D gene TRBD1, 5 bases. Between the trimmed V and J ends, which lost 1 base and 7 bases, there was a span of 8 bases. This CDR3 region has 13 residues. CDR1 is SGHTA and CDR2 is FQGNSA in the germline V gene. In DNA, the CDR3 is TGTGCCAGCAGCTTAGGCAGGGACCAGCCCCAGCATTTT. Its translation: CASSLGRDQPQHF. Complete variable domain (other parts from reference TRBV7-2 and TRBJ1-5): GAGVSQSPSNKVTEKGKDVELRCDPISGHTALYWYRQSLGQGLEFLIYFQGNSAPDKSGLPSDRFSAERTGGSVSTLTIQRTQQEDSAVYLCASSLGRDQPQHFGDGTRLSIL.

V and J are TRBV21-1 and TRBJ1-2. TRBV21-1 is listed as a pseudogene. The CDR3 sequence is 16 residues long. CDR3 in amino acids: CASSKRAREGLGGYTF. CDR3 DNA sequence: TGTGCCAGCAGCAAAAGGGCCCGGGAGGGGCTGGGAGGCTACACCTTC.

This clone was counted a single time. This chain links TRBV12-3 or TRBV12-4 with TRBJ1-2; D remains ambiguous. The CDR3 extends over 13 amino acids. Trimming removed 3 bases from V and 1 base from J, with 6 bases in between. CDR3 bases: TGTGCCAGCAGTTTTCAGAATAACTATGGCTACACCTTC. Its translation: CASSFQNNYGYTF.

The chain combines TRBV24-1 with TRBJ2-5; 7 positions agree with TRBD2. The CDR3 is 15 residues long. Germline-derived CDR1 and CDR2 are KGHDR and SFDVKD. V dropped 4 bases and J dropped 3; count of bases not matched to a gene: 7. CDR3 DNA sequence: TGTGCCACCAGTGACCCCGGACTAGGGGAAGAGACCCAGTACTTC. It yields the protein CATSDPGLGEETQYF.

This chain connects TRBV11-2 to TRBJ1-1, with 9 bases that match TRBD1. The V and J ends lost 4 bases and 5 bases, in that order; junction bases with no gene match: 11. CDR1 and CDR2 from the germline V gene are SGHAT and FQNNGV. The CDR3 contains 16 residues. CDR3 sequence reads: CASSWKQGALGTEAFF. In nucleotides, the CDR3 is TGTGCCAGCAGCTGGAAACAGGGGGCGCTGGGGACTGAAGCTTTCTTT.

The chain employs TRBV6-5 and TRBJ2-2, with TRBD1 as a possible D gene (6 bases). The CDR3 consists of 15 residues. The germline V and J ends were trimmed by 6 bases and 0 bases, with 11 bases remaining between them. Germline CDR1 is MNHEY and CDR2 is SVGAGI. CDR3 DNA sequence: TGTGCCAGCAGAATGGCAGGGGCGAACACCGGGGAGCTGTTTTTT. This encodes CASRMAGANTGELFF.

This clone was picked up one time. This chain links TRBV4-1 with TRBJ2-2; TRBD1 or TRBD2 may be the D gene (5 bases each). Germline V gene data show CDR1 as MGHRA and CDR2 as YSYEKL. The CDR3 is made up of 19 amino acids. Trimming removed 1 base at V and 2 bases at J, with 20 bases between. The CDR3 loop is CASSQGRGRLALNTGELFF. The CDR3, as DNA: TGCGCCAGCAGCCAAGGAAGGGGTCGGCTAGCCCTCAACACCGGGGAGCTGTTTTTT.

The V call is TRBV6-5, the J call TRBJ2-1, with D unresolved. From germline, CDR1 is MNHEY and CDR2 SVGAGI. CDR3 size: 14 residues. Trimming stripped 8 bases from V and 0 bases from J, with 11 bases between. CDR3 nucleotides: TGTGCCAGCTTAGACTCCCGCTCCTACAATGAGCAGTTCTTC. Amino acids: CASLDSRSYNEQFF.